This T cell receptor (beta chain) was sequenced in a study of OX40 agonist ivuxolimab in advanced cancers. Regarding the study in general: Ivuxolimab, which targeted the costimulatory receptor OX40 (CD134), was an agonistic, fully human IgG2 monoclonal antibody. Intravenous ivuxolimab was administered to patients every 2 weeks at six dose levels: 0.01, 0.1, 0.3, 1.5, 3 and 10 mg/kg. Of the approximately 54 dose-escalation patients, hepatocellular carcinoma was present in about 20, melanoma in around 15, renal cell carcinoma in 9 and head and neck cancer in 9. In the dose-escalation cohort, 70% to 85% of patients were male, and the mean age was 60 years with a range of roughly 20 to 85. Prior anti-PD-1, anti-PD-L1 or anti-CTLA-4 therapy was permitted, and 30% to 50% of dose-escalation patients had received checkpoint inhibitors. Partial responses occurred in three dose-escalation patients, of whom one had hepatocellular carcinoma and two had cutaneous melanoma. The purpose of peripheral TCRbeta sequencing was to test whether ivuxolimab changed TCR sequence diversity and led to clonal T-cell expansion. The paper reports the monotherapy dose-escalation portion (N of about 51 patients) of the phase I ivuxolimab trial.

V is reduced by 5 bases and J by 5 bases, leaving a spacing of 7 bases between them. The CDR3 runs 12 residues from the cysteine to the phenylalanine. Just the 36-base CDR3 DNA is kept, in frame starting at base 1. From the germline V gene (reference sequence), CDR1 is SEHNR and CDR2 is FQNEAQ. Of note for this clone: This clone's antigen is unknown. Per-base quality was not reported, and no clone a single base away is much larger than it.

The trial excluded patients who had a history of autoimmune disease or who were on systemic immunosuppression. In every dose cohort, peripheral blood was drawn for TCR sequencing at baseline, cycle 4 day 1, and cycle 7 day 1. Samples were obtained from an open-label, multicenter, first-in-human phase I dose-escalation trial of ivuxolimab. Adults with locally advanced or metastatic head and neck squamous cell, hepatocellular, melanoma or renal cell carcinoma were enrolled in the trial. Before TCR sequencing, CD4+ and CD8+ T cells were separately sorted from peripheral blood. The research as a whole found: Low levels of normalized T-cell clonal expansion were also seen in some nonresponding patients. In partial responders in the 0.1-3.0 mg/kg groups, normalized peripheral clonal expansion was found to be among the lowest, especially among CD8+ T cells. On average, CD8+ T cells showed more expanded clones than CD4+ T cells after ivuxolimab. The antigen specificity of the peripheral T cells that underwent clonal expansion was not determined. At doses from 0.1 to 3.0 mg/kg, clonal expansion was seen in both CD4+ and CD8+ blood T cells between baseline and week 6.

Genomic DNA was isolated from the sorted cells so that the TCRbeta CDR3 region could be sequenced. The immunoSEQ Assay was used to sequence the TCRbeta CDR3 regions. TCRdb retrieved this table from immuneACCESS and kept in-frame rearrangements only. Not all clones are present; in checked studies, unresolved V genes account for under half, and no reason is known for the remainder. For this sample the table gives some 60,000 clones, of which around 85% were detected only once. The ten largest clones add up to under 5% of the sample. The rearranged segments are TRBV7-9 and TRBJ1-5; the D gene identity is not certain. The TCR sequence derives from an adult with an advanced solid tumor such as melanoma, head and neck, liver or kidney cancer. This specimen was CD4+ or CD8+ T cells sorted from blood, taken in a trial of the OX40 agonist ivuxolimab. The DNA reads as follows: TGTGCCAGCAGCAGCAACGATCAGCCCCAGCATTTT. The translation is CASSSNDQPQHF. The entire variable domain, with the stretches around the CDR3 drawn from the reference TRBV7-9 and TRBJ1-5 proteins, is DTGVSQNPRHKITKRGQNVTFRCDPISEHNRLYWYRQTLGQGPEFLTYFQNEAQLEKSRLLSDRFSAERPKGSFSTLEIQRTEQGDSAMYLCASSSNDQPQHFGDGTRLSIL.